This TCR beta chain was sequenced for a study of cytomegalovirus exposure and HLA in healthy donors. Trimming took off 5 bases at V and 12 bases at J, with 23 bases between the two ends. The CDR3 covers 15 residues. Germline CDR1 reads SGHVS; CDR2 reads FNYEAQ. General study points: A likely sequencing artifact accounted for one observed cluster of highly shared sequence variants. Upon later analysis, HLA-associated TCR beta chains proved more clonally expanded than other, equally common chains. Later analysis identified a missense DCLRE1C variant that was linked to TCR beta V- and J-gene trimming.

This clone has just one count. Its antigen remains unidentified. There were likely unrecorded immune exposures, though donors were nominally healthy when sampled. The PCR used 60 Vbeta and 13 Jbeta primers. TCRdb's table, derived via immunoSEQ multiplex PCR, lists solely in-frame clones and lacks some. The sample carries 130,000 to 150,000 clones, less than 85% recorded once. Specimen: PBMCs. The genes are TRBV7-6 and TRBJ2-1, with D maybe TRBD1 (6 bases). The receptor comes from a man aged 35-49 years in good health and CMV-seropositive. The CDR3 sequence: CASSQPGTLGLGQFF. The CDR3 DNA sequence: TGTGCCAGCAGCCAACCCGGGACATTAGGTTTAGGGCAGTTCTTC.